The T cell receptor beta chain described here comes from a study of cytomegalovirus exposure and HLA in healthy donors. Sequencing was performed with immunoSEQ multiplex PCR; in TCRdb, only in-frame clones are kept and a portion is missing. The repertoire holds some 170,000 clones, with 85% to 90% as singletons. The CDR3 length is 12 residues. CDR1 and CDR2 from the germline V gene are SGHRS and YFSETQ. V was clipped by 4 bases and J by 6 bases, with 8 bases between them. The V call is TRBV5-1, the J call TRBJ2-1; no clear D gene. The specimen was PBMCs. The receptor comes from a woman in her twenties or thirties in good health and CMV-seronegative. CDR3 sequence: CASSVQSNEQFF. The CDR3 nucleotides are TGCGCCAGCAGCGTACAGAGCAATGAGCAGTTCTTC.